The 5 T cell receptor beta chains presented below share a single source sample, sequenced in a study of cytomegalovirus exposure and HLA in healthy donors. PCR was performed using 60 Vbeta and 13 Jbeta primers. Assay: immunoSEQ multiplex PCR; the TCRdb copy retains only in-frame clones and omits some. The sample shows 150,000 to 250,000 clones, and 0.74% sits with its ten largest clones. Material: PBMCs. Source of these receptors: a boy aged 5-17 years in good health and CMV-seronegative.

The CDR3: CASSQVEGWEGGELFF. DNA of the CDR3: TGCGCCAGCAGCCAAGTTGAGGGCTGGGAAGGCGGGGAGCTGTTTTTT. The V call is TRBV4-3, the J call TRBJ2-2, with D possibly being TRBD2 (5 bases). CDR1 LGHNA and CDR2 YSLEER come from the germline V gene. The V and J ends lost 1 base and 7 bases respectively, with 16 bases between them. The CDR3 contains 16 residues.

The rearrangement links TRBV5-6 to TRBJ2-7; D is uncertain. The CDR3 contains 13 residues. Germline-derived CDR1 and CDR2 are SGHDT and YYEEEE. Between the trimmed V and J ends, which lost 4 bases and 5 bases, there was a span of 13 bases. Written as DNA, the CDR3 is TGTGCCAGCAGCCCAGGTGGCGTAAACGAGCAGTACTTC. Residues: CASSPGGVNEQYF.

The J gene is TRBJ2-3, the V gene TRBV4-1; D is uncertain. Between the trimmed V and J ends, which lost 2 bases and 1 base, there was a span of 7 bases. Per germline, CDR1 MGHRA and CDR2 YSYEKL. The CDR3 consists of 14 residues. The CDR3 DNA reads TGCGCCAGCAGCCAAACGCTAGGCACAGATACGCAGTATTTT. Protein product: CASSQTLGTDTQYF.

This chain joins TRBV30 and TRBJ2-1; 9 nucleotides match TRBD2. The ends lost 2 bases at V and 2 bases at J; junction bases unmatched: 10. Germline CDR1 reads GTSNPN; CDR2 reads SVGIG (reference sequence). The CDR3 loop spans 17 amino acids. The CDR3 DNA follows: TGTGCCTGGAGTCCCAAGCCGCGGGGGGGGCCCTACAATGAGCAGTTCTTC. Its protein product is CAWSPKPRGGPYNEQFF. The complete variable domain, with remaining parts taken from reference TRBV30 and TRBJ2-1, reads SQTIHQWPATLVQPVGSPLSLECTVEGTSNPNLYWYRQAAGRGLQLLFYSVGIGQISSEVPQNLSASRPQDRQFILSSKKLLLSDSGFYLCAWSPKPRGGPYNEQFFGPGTRLTVL.

V gene TRBV5-1 combines with J gene TRBJ2-7; the D gene is possibly TRBD2 (6 bases). This CDR3 comprises 15 residues. Germline V gene data show CDR1 as SGHRS and CDR2 as YFSETQ. V was clipped by 4 bases and J by 2 bases, with 16 bases between them. CDR3 sequence: CASSPGRGLTYEQYF. The CDR3 DNA reads as TGCGCCAGCAGCCCCGGGCGGGGCTTAACCTACGAGCAGTACTTC.